The clone carrying this TCR beta chain showed up just once. Trimming removed 7 bases from V and 3 bases from J, with 10 bases in between. This CDR3 is 13 amino acids long. The record originates from a study of preoperative IRX-2 immunotherapy in early breast cancer. As for treatment: preoperative locoregional IRX-2 cytokine immunotherapy. Samples came from a phase Ib trial of preoperative locoregional IRX-2 cytokine immunotherapy. Sequencing was performed with immunoSEQ multiplex PCR; in TCRdb, only in-frame clones are kept and a portion is missing. The table has 39,000 or so clones, about 72% seen once.

Sequenced here: tumor tissue, sampled after IRX-2 immunotherapy. The chain carries TRBV23-1 and TRBJ1-5; D not certain. TRBV23-1 is placed among ORFs of uncertain function. This TCR came from a human donor with breast cancer. CDR3 in amino acids: CASTGGFNQPQHF. The DNA for the CDR3 is TGCGCCAGCACCGGAGGGTTCAATCAGCCCCAGCATTTT.